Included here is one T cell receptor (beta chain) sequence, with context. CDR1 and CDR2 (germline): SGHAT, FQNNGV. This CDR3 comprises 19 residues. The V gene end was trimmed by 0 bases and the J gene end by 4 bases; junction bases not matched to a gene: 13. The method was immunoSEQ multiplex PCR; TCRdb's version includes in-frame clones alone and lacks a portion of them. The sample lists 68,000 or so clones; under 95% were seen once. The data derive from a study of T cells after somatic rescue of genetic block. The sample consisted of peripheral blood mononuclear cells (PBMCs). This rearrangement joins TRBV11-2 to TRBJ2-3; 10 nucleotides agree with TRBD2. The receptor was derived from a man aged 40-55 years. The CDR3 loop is CASSLDFRLAGPGSDTQYF. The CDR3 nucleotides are TGTGCCAGCAGCTTAGATTTCAGACTAGCGGGCCCGGGATCAGATACGCAGTATTTT.